Reported below is one T cell receptor (beta chain). The specificity of this receptor is unknown. Base qualities are not at hand, and no much larger clone is one base apart. Donors formed part of the validation cohort, which comprised 120 subjects and was distinct from the first cohort of 670 or so subjects. The data belong to a study of cytomegalovirus exposure and HLA in healthy donors (dated by TCRdb to 2016 to 2017). In terms of the full investigation: The approximately 710 repertoires of the first cohort and the roughly 110 validation repertoires were produced on the same platform, according to a later analysis. The study was designed to test whether signatures of past pathogen exposure could be identified by cataloging public T cell receptors. In addition to the first cohort of approximately 650 subjects, a separate validation cohort of approximately 130 different subjects was used. The study combined high-throughput TCR immunosequencing, statistical association of individual TCRs with disease status, and machine learning to predict cytomegalovirus infection status.

The study at large found these results: Of the cluster scores, 90% to 95% were above 0 in a later analysis, which found that TCRs clustered in the first cohort also tended to co-occur in the 110 or so validation repertoires. In vitro tests confirmed that a few of the cytomegalovirus-associated TCR beta chains recognize cytomegalovirus antigens. The classifier was reported to diagnose cytomegalovirus status with high specificity and sensitivity in both the original cohort and the validation cohort. All 120 or so repertoires were used to score co-occurrence in the validation cohort in a later analysis, because that analysis had no HLA typing for the cohort. Most TCR sequences were seen in very few donors, while some public TCRs were found in many individuals. According to the authors, the approach could potentially be generalized to other disease states and immunological phenotypes. The study listed 164 TCR beta chains as associated with cytomegalovirus.

The protocol used for the library was the immunoSEQ multiplex PCR assay. Per the original workflow: A statistical classification framework was built for diagnosing cytomegalovirus status from the catalog of TCR beta chain sequences. The immuneACCESS repertoire file appears here via TCRdb, limited to in-frame rearrangements. These files lack a portion of the clones; in checked studies, under half of the deficit traces to unresolved V genes, and the cause of the others is not known. V and J calls and clone size follow that table, whereas D and trimming were derived from the DNA. The sample records roughly 48,000 clones, over 85% of which are singletons. Roughly 7.1% of the sample goes to the ten largest clones. The CDR3 has 16 amino acids, counting the end cysteine and phenylalanine. Only the CDR3 DNA is retained, 48 bases long and in frame from the first base. Clipping removes 3 bases from V and 0 bases from J, with 5 as the unmatched junction base count. In the germline V gene (reference sequence), CDR1 corresponds to GTSNPN and CDR2 to SVGIG.

This receptor chain uses TRBV30 and TRBJ1-3, with 10 middle bases fitting TRBD1. The sample taken for sequencing was PBMCs. The TCR originated in a woman in her late teens or twenties in good health and CMV-seropositive. The CDR3 sequence is CAWRGDRGISGNTIYF. At the DNA level, the sequence is TGTGCCTGGAGAGGGGACAGGGGAATCTCTGGAAACACCATATATTTT.